The rows below give T cell receptor beta chains drawn from one sample of a study of shared clonotypes between healthy human individuals. The table came from immunoSEQ multiplex PCR; TCRdb's copy has only in-frame clones and leaves some out. Among nearly 1 million clones listed, about three quarters were seen once. Material for sequencing was memory CD4+ T cells sorted from blood. Receptors were obtained from a man between 18 and 35 years old in good health. CDR3s include the opening cysteine and the closing phenylalanine or tryptophan. The D gene is left open where the match is weak. Clone size is not always given. Where it is, it says once, few, many or a class for expanded clones.

D	size	V	J	DNA	CDR3
NA	NA	TRBV7-2	TRBJ2-7	TGTGCCAGCAGCTTACTAGGGTCCGACGAGCAGTACTTC	CASSLLGSDEQYF
NA	once	TRBV18	TRBJ2-1	TGTGCCAGCACTAACCGCGGCAATGAGCAGTTCTTC	CASTNRGNEQFF
NA	NA	TRBV7-2	TRBJ2-7	TGTGCCAGCACCGAGGGGCGTTATCCTAGCGAGCAGTACTTC	CASTEGRYPSEQYF
TRBD1	NA	TRBV19	TRBJ1-2	TGTGCCAGCTTAGCGACAGGGGGCGGGAACTATGGCTACACCTTC	CASLATGGGNYGYTF
NA	NA	TRBV7-2	TRBJ2-3	TGTGCCAGCAGCTTAACAAGAGGGGCGGATACGCAGTATTTT	CASSLTRGADTQYF
TRBD1	NA	TRBV4-1	TRBJ2-5	TGCGCCAGCAGCCAAGCGACAGGGGGCCGGGAGACCCAGTACTTC	CASSQATGGRETQYF
TRBD1	NA	TRBV7-2	TRBJ1-5	TGTGCCAGCAGCTCACGGTTGACAGGGGCGAGGCCCCAGCATTTT	CASSSRLTGARPQHF
NA	NA	TRBV9	TRBJ1-2	TGTGCCAGCAGCGGAATCGAGGGGGGCTATGGCTACACCTTC	CASSGIEGGYGYTF
NA	NA	TRBV6-6	TRBJ1-5	TGTGCCAGCACGAGGCAGAATAGCAATCAGCCCCAGCATTTT	CASTRQNSNQPQHF
TRBD1	NA	TRBV10-3	TRBJ2-7	TGTGCCATCAGGGACAGGGGACCGGGCGAGCAGTACTTC	CAIRDRGPGEQYF
NA	NA	TRBV6-6	TRBJ2-3	TGTGCCAGCAGGGGGGCTAGCGGCACAGATACGCAGTATTTT	CASRGASGTDTQYF
NA	few	TRBV7-2	TRBJ2-6	TGTGCCAGCAGCCCTCTGACTGTCTCTGGGGCCAACGTCCTGACTTTC	CASSPLTVSGANVLTF
NA	many	TRBV5-1	TRBJ2-7	TGCGCCAGCAGCGTCGGGCTAGCGAGCTACGAGCAGTACTTC	CASSVGLASYEQYF
NA	NA	TRBV28	TRBJ1-3	TGTGCCAGCATAACTCAGGGAGCTGGAAACACCATATATTTT	CASITQGAGNTIYF
TRBD2	NA	TRBV15	TRBJ2-1	TGTGCCACCAGCACTGCAGCGGGAGGAAGGTCCTACAATGAGCAGTTCTTC	CATSTAAGGRSYNEQFF
NA	NA	TRBV5-1	TRBJ2-1	TGCGCCAGCAGCTTGGCTCAACTATTGGGACTTGAAAACAATGAGCAGTTCTTC	CASSLAQLLGLENNEQFF
NA	NA	TRBV5-1	TRBJ1-5	TGCGCCAGCAGCTTGGACGGGGGGGAGCAGCCCCAGCATTTT	CASSLDGGEQPQHF
NA	NA	TRBV5-1	TRBJ2-6	TGCGCCAGCAGAACACTAGCTGGCGGGTCTGGGGCCAACGTCCTGACTTTC	CASRTLAGGSGANVLTF
NA	NA	TRBV18	TRBJ2-7	TGTGCCAGCTCACCAGAGCGTGGAGAGCAGTACTTC	CASSPERGEQYF
NA	NA	TRBV11-2	TRBJ2-5	TGTGCCAGCAGCCAAGGGAACCTTCAAGAGACCCAGTACTTC	CASSQGNLQETQYF
NA	NA	TRBV27	TRBJ1-2	TGTGCCAGCAGTTCAGACAGACGCCTCGGCTACACCTTC	CASSSDRRLGYTF
NA	NA	TRBV5-1	TRBJ1-6	TGCGCCAGCAGAGAGGGGAGCTCCTATAATTCACCCCTCCACTTT	CASREGSSYNSPLHF
NA	NA	TRBV7-2	TRBJ1-1	TGTGCCAGCAGCCCGAAAGTGGGCACTGAAGCTTTCTTT	CASSPKVGTEAFF
TRBD1	NA	TRBV6-6	TRBJ1-3	TGTGCCAGCTGGACAAGACAGGGAGGAAACACCATATATTTT	CASWTRQGGNTIYF
TRBD1	NA	TRBV14	TRBJ2-1	TGTGCCAGCAGCCCCACAGGGTCCGGTACAGGGGGGTTCTTC	CASSPTGSGTGGFF
NA	NA	TRBV18	TRBJ2-7	TGTGCCAGCTCACCCTTAGCCGGGCGCGAGCAGTACTTC	CASSPLAGREQYF
NA	NA	TRBV7-3	TRBJ2-7	TGTGCCAGCAGCCTAAAACCAGGGGGGGTGTCGTCCGAGCAGTACTTC	CASSLKPGGVSSEQYF
NA	once	TRBV28	TRBJ1-2	TGTGCCAGTAATACAGCTAACTATGGCTACACCTTC	CASNTANYGYTF
NA	NA	TRBV10-3	TRBJ2-2	TGTGCCATCAGTGAGCCTATGGGGGTGAACACCGGGGAGCTGTTTTTT	CAISEPMGVNTGELFF
TRBD1	NA	TRBV5-4	TRBJ1-1	TGTGCCAGCAGCTCAGGGACAGGGAAGGGCACTGAAGCTTTCTTT	CASSSGTGKGTEAFF
NA	NA	TRBV4-1	TRBJ1-6	TGCGCCAGCAGCCAAGATGGGGGGCTTTCCTGGGATTCACCCCTCCACTTT	CASSQDGGLSWDSPLHF
NA	NA	TRBV30	TRBJ2-2	TGTGCCTGGAAGAAGCAGGGTTTAGGCGGGGAGCTGTTTTTT	CAWKKQGLGGELFF
NA	NA	TRBV5-4	TRBJ1-2	TGTGCCAGCAGCTTGGACGGGACATATGGCTACACCTTC	CASSLDGTYGYTF
TRBD1	few	TRBV9	TRBJ2-1	TGTGCCAGCAGCGTTCTTGGACAGGTATACAATGAGCAGTTCTTC	CASSVLGQVYNEQFF